Listed below are T cell receptor beta chains from one sample, sequenced in a study of tumor-infiltrating lymphocytes in oesophageal squamous cell carcinoma. TCRdb reprocessed the PCR reads with MiXCR, giving one entry per CDR3 protein. This table has just under 20,000 distinct CDR3 sequences, roughly 39% appearing once. Sequenced material: normal esophageal tissue next to the tumor. These receptor sequences come from a male donor with esophageal squamous cell carcinoma. The CDR3 runs from the conserved cysteine through the conserved F or W. The order of the fields is J gene, CDR3 length, clone size, V gene, D gene, CDR3 protein, CDR3 DNA. D genes are given only for firm matches. Rows may omit the clone size; those that give it use once, few, many or a size class.

>TRBJ2-7|15|.|TRBV7-2|TRBD2
CASSLGVAGGYEQYF
TGTGCCAGCAGCCTTGGGGTAGCGGGGGGTTACGAGCAGTACTTC
>TRBJ2-2|14|many|TRBV5-4|.
CASSLEGNTGELFF
TGTGCCAGCAGCTTGGAAGGGAACACCGGGGAGCTGTTTTTT
>TRBJ1-4|15|few|TRBV2|.
CASSDSAATNEKLFF
TGTGCCAGCAGTGATTCGGCTGCAACTAATGAAAAACTGTTTTTT
>TRBJ2-1|12|once|TRBV7-3|.
CASSFVENEQFF
TGTGCCAGCAGCTTTGTGGAAAATGAGCAGTTCTTC
>TRBJ2-2|14|few|TRBV11-2|.
CASSVQGYTGELFF
TGTGCCAGCAGCGTGCAGGGTTACACCGGGGAGCTGTTTTTT
>TRBJ2-1|16|.|TRBV7-3|TRBD2
CASSPEASGGYNEQFF
TGTGCCAGCAGCCCAGAGGCTAGCGGGGGGTACAATGAGCAGTTCTTC
>TRBJ2-5|16|few|TRBV15|TRBD2
CATSRGDSGSGETQYF
TGTGCCACCAGCAGAGGAGATAGCGGGAGTGGAGAGACCCAGTACTTC
>TRBJ2-6|16|many|TRBV11-2|TRBD1
CASSQQGASGANVLTF
TGTGCCAGCAGCCAACAGGGGGCATCTGGGGCCAACGTCCTGACTTTC
>TRBJ2-5|14|many|TRBV12-3/TRBV12-4|.
CASSFGDIRETQYF
TGTGCCAGCAGTTTTGGGGACATCCGGGAGACCCAGTACTTC
>TRBJ2-7|14|many|TRBV12-3/TRBV12-4|TRBD1
CASSSSTGDYEQYF
TGTGCCAGCAGTTCCTCGACAGGGGACTACGAGCAGTACTTC
>TRBJ2-3|16|.|TRBV4-2|.
CASSHTGTASTDTQYF
TGTGCCAGCAGCCACACCGGGACTGCTAGCACAGATACGCAGTATTTT
>TRBJ2-5|14|few|TRBV3-1|TRBD1
CASSQQGALETQYF
TGTGCCAGCAGCCAACAGGGGGCGTTAGAGACCCAGTACTTC
>TRBJ2-5|11|.|TRBV5-1|.
CASRGEETQYF
TGCGCCAGCAGAGGGGAAGAGACCCAGTACTTC
>TRBJ2-5|16|.|TRBV7-2|TRBD1
CASSSPIGTDQETQYF
TGTGCCAGCAGCTCGCCAATTGGGACAGATCAAGAGACCCAGTACTTC
>TRBJ2-7|16|.|TRBV6-6|.
CASSSRRPTPHYEQYF
TGTGCCAGCAGTTCCCGGAGGCCAACCCCCCATTACGAGCAGTACTTC
>TRBJ2-1|15|.|TRBV7-4|.
CASSPGEESYNEQFF
TGTGCCAGCAGCCCAGGAGAAGAGTCCTACAATGAGCAGTTCTTC
>TRBJ2-1|17|many|TRBV18|TRBD1
CASSPRFTGDTNNEQFF
TGTGCCAGCTCACCAAGATTTACAGGGGATACCAACAATGAGCAGTTCTTC
>TRBJ2-7|19|few|TRBV28|TRBD2
CASSPLFSAAGLRLGEQYF
TGTGCCAGCAGCCCGCTGTTTTCTGCAGCGGGGTTAAGGCTGGGTGAGCAGTACTTC
>TRBJ2-1|15|medium-sized|TRBV6-1|.
CASSEERFGSNEQFF
TGTGCCAGCAGTGAAGAAAGATTCGGGAGCAATGAGCAGTTCTTC
>TRBJ1-3|13|.|TRBV20-1|.
CSARQQGGNTIYF
TGCAGTGCAAGACAACAGGGAGGAAACACCATATATTTT
>TRBJ1-4|14|.|TRBV7-4|.
CASSPRPINEKLFF
TGTGCCAGCAGCCCCCGACCGATTAATGAAAAACTGTTTTTT
>TRBJ1-1|14|.|TRBV6-1|TRBD1
CASSTDRGRTEAFF
TGTGCCAGCAGTACGGACAGGGGGAGGACTGAAGCTTTCTTT
>TRBJ1-2|15|few|TRBV7-3|.
CASSPQGASKDGYTF
TGTGCCAGCAGCCCCCAAGGAGCATCAAAGGATGGCTACACCTTC
>TRBJ2-4|15|.|TRBV7-6|.
CASSLEAGWENIQYF
TGTGCCAGCAGCTTAGAGGCGGGATGGGAAAACATTCAGTACTTC
>TRBJ2-3|16|.|TRBV9|TRBD2
CASSARVGGLTDTQYF
TGTGCCAGCAGCGCCCGAGTGGGAGGGCTGACAGATACGCAGTATTTT
>TRBJ2-7|12|many|TRBV5-6|.
CASSDNAYEQYF
TGTGCCAGCAGCGACAACGCCTACGAGCAGTACTTC
>TRBJ2-5|16|many|TRBV2|TRBD2
CASRGVYSGRAVTQYF
TGTGCCAGCAGGGGAGTTTATAGCGGGAGGGCAGTGACCCAGTACTTC
>TRBJ1-2|13|.|TRBV2|.
CASSANPGTGYTF
TGTGCCAGCAGTGCGAACCCTGGTACTGGCTACACCTTC
>TRBJ1-4|13|.|TRBV19|.
CASSGGNHEKLFF
TGTGCCAGTAGTGGCGGCAATCATGAAAAACTGTTTTTT
>TRBJ2-1|17|many|TRBV5-1|TRBD2
CASKRTSGRSSYNEQFF
TGCGCCAGTAAAAGGACTAGCGGGAGGAGCTCCTACAATGAGCAGTTCTTC
>TRBJ2-3|14|.|TRBV6-6|.
CASSYSPGTDTQYF
TGTGCCAGCAGTTACTCTCCGGGCACAGATACGCAGTATTTT
>TRBJ2-3|14|many|TRBV6-1|TRBD1
CASRGTGVPDTQYF
TGTGCCAGCAGAGGGACAGGGGTGCCAGATACGCAGTATTTT
>TRBJ2-7|14|.|TRBV7-2|.
CASSLAPAVDVQYF
TGTGCCAGCAGCTTAGCGCCGGCGGTGGACGTGCAGTACTTC
>TRBJ2-2|13|.|TRBV7-3|.
CASSRQATGELFF
TGTGCCAGCAGTAGGCAGGCCACCGGGGAGCTGTTTTTT
>TRBJ2-5|13|medium-sized|TRBV7-3|.
CASSSSDLETQYF
TGTGCCAGCAGCTCCTCCGACTTAGAGACCCAGTACTTC
>TRBJ2-3|15|.|TRBV7-2|.
CASIVRRGGPDTQYF
TGTGCCAGCATCGTCCGACGTGGAGGTCCAGATACGCAGTATTTT
>TRBJ2-7|13|many|TRBV24-1|TRBD1
CATSGDRGYEQYF
TGTGCCACCAGTGGGGACAGGGGTTACGAGCAGTACTTC
>TRBJ2-3|14|.|TRBV28|.
CASSLQRYTDTQYF
TGTGCCAGCAGTTTACAGCGTTACACAGATACGCAGTATTTT
>TRBJ2-3|13|medium-sized|TRBV7-3|.
CASSFSGADTQYF
TGTGCCAGCAGCTTTTCGGGCGCAGATACGCAGTATTTT
>TRBJ2-3|13|medium-sized|TRBV6-6|.
CASSYDAGDTQYF
TGTGCCAGCAGTTACGACGCTGGGGATACGCAGTATTTT
>TRBJ2-7|11|.|TRBV7-6|.
CASTTSYEQYF
TGTGCCAGCACCACTAGCTACGAGCAGTACTTC
>TRBJ2-4|14|.|TRBV7-3|.
CASSLTASQDTQYF
TGTGCCAGCAGCTTAACCGCATCCCAAGATACGCAGTACTTC
>TRBJ2-7|13|.|TRBV7-2|TRBD2
CASSSGSGNEQYF
TGTGCCAGCAGCTCGGGTAGCGGGAACGAGCAGTACTTC
>TRBJ2-3|12|.|TRBV7-4|TRBD2
CASSRGLAGKYF
TGTGCCAGCAGCCGGGGACTAGCGGGAAAGTATTTT
>TRBJ1-1|12|few|TRBV7-9|.
CASSQDGYEAFF
TGTGCCAGCAGTCAGGACGGTTATGAAGCTTTCTTT
>TRBJ2-5|14|medium-sized|TRBV28|.
CASSFFHRAGTQYF
TGTGCCAGCAGTTTCTTCCATCGAGCGGGGACCCAGTACTTC
>TRBJ1-1|12|few|TRBV11-2|.
CASSFVNTEAFF
TGTGCCAGCAGCTTTGTGAACACTGAAGCTTTCTTT
>TRBJ2-3|15|.|TRBV7-4|.
CASSFGDHSTDTQYF
TGTGCCAGCAGCTTTGGGGACCATAGCACAGATACGCAGTATTTT